This entry describes one TCR beta chain. Its antigen remains unknown. The V gene lost 5 bases and the J gene lost 0 bases, with 11 bases spanning the gap. There are 14 residues in the CDR3. Germline values: CDR1 DFQATT, CDR2 SNEGSKA (reference sequence). This entry comes from a study of blood T cells in healthy people across ages. Study-level points and caveats: Age showed a roughly linear inverse relationship with TCR beta diversity per million T cells. Among long-lived donors, naive CD4+ cells were more numerous and diversity higher than in aged donors.

A J-beta primer mix and a sample-barcoded 5' primer were used in a second PCR of about 6 to 12 cycles. A tag from a template-switch adaptor with 12 random nucleotides marked each cDNA molecule. Each CDR3 protein gets one entry after TCRdb re-called the 5' RACE reads with MiXCR. The sample lists hundreds of thousands of distinct CDR3 sequences, 45% to 50% seen once, with roughly 31% in the top ten. The TCR comes from a woman in her fifties or sixties in good health. The V gene is TRBV20-1, the J gene TRBJ1-5; D may be TRBD1 (5 bases). Sequencing was done on a sample of blood. The CDR3 loop is CSAEQVYSNQPQHF. CDR3 DNA: TGCAGTGCTGAACAGGTTTATAGCAATCAGCCCCAGCATTTT.